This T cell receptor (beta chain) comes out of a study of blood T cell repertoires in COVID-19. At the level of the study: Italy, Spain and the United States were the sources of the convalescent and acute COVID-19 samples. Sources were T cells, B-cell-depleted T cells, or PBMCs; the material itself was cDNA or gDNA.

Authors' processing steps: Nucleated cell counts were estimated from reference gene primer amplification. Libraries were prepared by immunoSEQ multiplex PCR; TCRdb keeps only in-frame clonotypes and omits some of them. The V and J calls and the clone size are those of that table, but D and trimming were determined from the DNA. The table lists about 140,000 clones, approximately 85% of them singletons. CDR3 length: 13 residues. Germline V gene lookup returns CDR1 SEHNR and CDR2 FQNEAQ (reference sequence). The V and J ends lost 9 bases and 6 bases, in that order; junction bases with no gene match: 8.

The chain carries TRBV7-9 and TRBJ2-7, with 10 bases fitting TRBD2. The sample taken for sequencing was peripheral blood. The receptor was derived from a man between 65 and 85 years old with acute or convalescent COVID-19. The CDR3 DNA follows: TGTGCCAGTGGGCTAGCGGGAGCAGGCGAGCAGTACTTC. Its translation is CASGLAGAGEQYF.